There are many counts of the clone carrying this TCR beta chain. This record comes from a study of CD8+CD57+ T cells in acquired aplastic anemia. TCR beta VDJ and CDR3 profiling used genomic DNA as template. A single record per CDR3 protein comes from TCRdb applying MiXCR to the reads. The data hold about 470,000 distinct CDR3 sequences, with 25% to 40% observed a single time. An expansion of CD8+CD57+ cells by flow cytometry had been shown in patients chosen for sequencing. Germline CDR1 is ENHRY and CDR2 is SYGVKD. The CDR3 loop spans 16 amino acids. Trimming cost V 0 bases and J 2 bases; bases outside gene matches: 2.

Input material: sorted CD4+, CD8+, or CD8+CD57+ T cells (not recorded which) from PBMCs. The clonotype originates from a human donor with aplastic anemia. V and J are TRBV10-3 and TRBJ2-3; 10 bases fit TRBD1. In nucleotides, the CDR3 is TGTGCCATCAGTGAGTCGACAGGGGGCTCCACAGATACGCAGTATTTT. This translates into CAISESTGGSTDTQYF.